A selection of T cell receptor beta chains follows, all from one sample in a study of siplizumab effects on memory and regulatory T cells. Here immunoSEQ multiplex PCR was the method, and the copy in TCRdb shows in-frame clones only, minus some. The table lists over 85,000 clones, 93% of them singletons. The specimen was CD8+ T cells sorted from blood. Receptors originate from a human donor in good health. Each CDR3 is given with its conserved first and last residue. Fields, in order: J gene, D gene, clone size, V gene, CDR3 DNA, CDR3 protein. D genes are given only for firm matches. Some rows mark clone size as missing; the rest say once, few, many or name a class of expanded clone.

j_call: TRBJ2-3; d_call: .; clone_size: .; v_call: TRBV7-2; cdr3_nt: TGTGCCAGCAGCTGGGACAACACAGATACGCAGTATTTT; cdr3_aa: CASSWDNTDTQYF
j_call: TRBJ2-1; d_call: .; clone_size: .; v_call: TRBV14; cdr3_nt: TGTGCCAGCAGCCAAGATTGGCACGCAGAAAAATTCTACAATGAGCAGTTCTTC; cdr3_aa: CASSQDWHAEKFYNEQFF
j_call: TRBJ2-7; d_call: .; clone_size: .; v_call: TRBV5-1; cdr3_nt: TGCGCCAGCAGAGGACACGGTGCTTACGAGCAGTACTTC; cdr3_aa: CASRGHGAYEQYF
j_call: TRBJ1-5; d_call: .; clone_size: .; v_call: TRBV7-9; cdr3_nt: TGTGCCAGCAGCACCGACAGTCAGCCCCAGCATTTT; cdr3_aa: CASSTDSQPQHF
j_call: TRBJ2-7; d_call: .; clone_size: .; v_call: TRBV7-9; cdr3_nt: TGTGCCAGAAACCCGTCCTCGCGCTACGAGCAGTACTTC; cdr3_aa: CARNPSSRYEQYF
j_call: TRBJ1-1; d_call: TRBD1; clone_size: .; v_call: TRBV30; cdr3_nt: TGTGCCTGGAGTGGCGGGACAGGGGGCACTGAAGCTTTCTTT; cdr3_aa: CAWSGGTGGTEAFF
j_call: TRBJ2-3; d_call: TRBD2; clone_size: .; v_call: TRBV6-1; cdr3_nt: TGTGCCAGCAGTGGACTAGCGGGGGGGACAGATACGCAGTATTTT; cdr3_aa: CASSGLAGGTDTQYF
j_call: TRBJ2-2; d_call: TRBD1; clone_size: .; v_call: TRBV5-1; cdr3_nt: TGCGCCAGCAGCTTAGGACAGGGGAACACCGGGGAGCTGTTTTTT; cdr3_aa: CASSLGQGNTGELFF
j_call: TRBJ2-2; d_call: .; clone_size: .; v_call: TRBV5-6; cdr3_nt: TGTGCCAGCAGCTTGGATGGGGTTACCGGGGAGCTGTTTTTT; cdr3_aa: CASSLDGVTGELFF
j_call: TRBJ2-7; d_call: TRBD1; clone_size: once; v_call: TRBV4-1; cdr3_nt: TGCGCCAGCAGTCCCCCTGGGACAGGGGGCCACGAGCAGTACTTC; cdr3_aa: CASSPPGTGGHEQYF
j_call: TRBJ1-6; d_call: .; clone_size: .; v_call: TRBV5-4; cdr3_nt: TGTGCCAGCAGCTTGAGTAGCTCCTATAATTCACCCCTCCACTTT; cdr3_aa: CASSLSSSYNSPLHF
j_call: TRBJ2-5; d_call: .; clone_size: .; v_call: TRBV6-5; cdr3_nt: TGTGCCAGCAGTTCTGGACAGGGAGGGGAGACCCAGTACTTC; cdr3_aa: CASSSGQGGETQYF
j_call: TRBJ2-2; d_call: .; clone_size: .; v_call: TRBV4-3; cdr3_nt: TGCGCCAGCAGCCAGGACCTTGTGGGACTTTGGGGCGGGGAGCTGTTTTTT; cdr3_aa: CASSQDLVGLWGGELFF